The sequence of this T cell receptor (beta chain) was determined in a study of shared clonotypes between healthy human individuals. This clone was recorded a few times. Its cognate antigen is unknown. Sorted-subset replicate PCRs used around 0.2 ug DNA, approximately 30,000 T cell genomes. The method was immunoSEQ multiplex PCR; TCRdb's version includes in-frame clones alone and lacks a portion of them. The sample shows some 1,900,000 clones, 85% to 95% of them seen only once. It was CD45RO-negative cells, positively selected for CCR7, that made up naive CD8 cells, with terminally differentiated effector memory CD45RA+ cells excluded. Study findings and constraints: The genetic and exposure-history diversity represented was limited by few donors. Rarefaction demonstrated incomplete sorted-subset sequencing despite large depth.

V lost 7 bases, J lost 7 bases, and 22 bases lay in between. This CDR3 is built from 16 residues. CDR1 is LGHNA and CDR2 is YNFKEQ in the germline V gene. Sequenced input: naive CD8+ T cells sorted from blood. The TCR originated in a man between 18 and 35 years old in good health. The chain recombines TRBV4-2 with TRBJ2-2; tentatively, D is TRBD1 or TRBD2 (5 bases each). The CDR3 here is CASTSDGTGYDGELFF. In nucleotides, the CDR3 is TGTGCCAGCACCTCCGACGGGACCGGTTATGACGGGGAGCTGTTTTTT.